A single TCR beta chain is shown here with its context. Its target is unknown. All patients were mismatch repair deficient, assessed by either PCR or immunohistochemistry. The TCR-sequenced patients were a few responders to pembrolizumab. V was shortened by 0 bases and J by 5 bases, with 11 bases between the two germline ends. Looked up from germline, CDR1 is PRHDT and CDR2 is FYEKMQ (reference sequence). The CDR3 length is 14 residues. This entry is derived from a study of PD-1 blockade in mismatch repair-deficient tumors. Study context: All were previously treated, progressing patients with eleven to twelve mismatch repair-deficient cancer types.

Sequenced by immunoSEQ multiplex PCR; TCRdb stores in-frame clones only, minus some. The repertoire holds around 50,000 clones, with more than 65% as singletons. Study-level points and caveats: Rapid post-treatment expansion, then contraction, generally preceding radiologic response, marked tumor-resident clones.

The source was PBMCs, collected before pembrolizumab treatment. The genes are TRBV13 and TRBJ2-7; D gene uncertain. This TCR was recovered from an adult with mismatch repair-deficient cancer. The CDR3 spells CASSLGGFTDEQYF. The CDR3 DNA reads TGTGCCAGCAGCTTAGGAGGATTTACCGACGAGCAGTACTTC.